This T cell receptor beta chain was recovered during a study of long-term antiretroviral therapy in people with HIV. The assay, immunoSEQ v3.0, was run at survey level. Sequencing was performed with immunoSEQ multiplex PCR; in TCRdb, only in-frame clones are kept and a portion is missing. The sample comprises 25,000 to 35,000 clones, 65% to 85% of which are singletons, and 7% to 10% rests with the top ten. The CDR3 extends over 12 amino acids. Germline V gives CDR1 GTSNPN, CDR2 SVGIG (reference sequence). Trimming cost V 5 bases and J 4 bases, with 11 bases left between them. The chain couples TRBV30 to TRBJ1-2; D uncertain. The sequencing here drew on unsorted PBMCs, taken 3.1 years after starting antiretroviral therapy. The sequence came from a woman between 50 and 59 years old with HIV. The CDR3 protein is CAWQDKSYGYTF. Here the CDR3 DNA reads TGTGCCTGGCAAGACAAAAGCTATGGCTACACCTTC.